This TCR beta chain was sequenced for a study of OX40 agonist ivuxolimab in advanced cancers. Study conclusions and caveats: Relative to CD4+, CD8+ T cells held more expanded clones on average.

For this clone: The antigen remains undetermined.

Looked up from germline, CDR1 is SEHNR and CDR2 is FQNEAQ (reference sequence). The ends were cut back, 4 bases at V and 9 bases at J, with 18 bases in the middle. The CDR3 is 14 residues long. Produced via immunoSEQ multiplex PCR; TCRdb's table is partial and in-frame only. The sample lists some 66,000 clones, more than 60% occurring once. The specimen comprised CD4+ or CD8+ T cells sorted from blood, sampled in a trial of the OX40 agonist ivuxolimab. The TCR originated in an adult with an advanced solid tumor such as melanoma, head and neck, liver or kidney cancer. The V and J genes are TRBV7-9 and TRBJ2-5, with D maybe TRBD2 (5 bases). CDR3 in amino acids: CASSSSGPPGAQYF. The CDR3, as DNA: TGTGCCAGCAGCTCCAGCGGCCCGCCTGGGGCCCAGTACTTC.